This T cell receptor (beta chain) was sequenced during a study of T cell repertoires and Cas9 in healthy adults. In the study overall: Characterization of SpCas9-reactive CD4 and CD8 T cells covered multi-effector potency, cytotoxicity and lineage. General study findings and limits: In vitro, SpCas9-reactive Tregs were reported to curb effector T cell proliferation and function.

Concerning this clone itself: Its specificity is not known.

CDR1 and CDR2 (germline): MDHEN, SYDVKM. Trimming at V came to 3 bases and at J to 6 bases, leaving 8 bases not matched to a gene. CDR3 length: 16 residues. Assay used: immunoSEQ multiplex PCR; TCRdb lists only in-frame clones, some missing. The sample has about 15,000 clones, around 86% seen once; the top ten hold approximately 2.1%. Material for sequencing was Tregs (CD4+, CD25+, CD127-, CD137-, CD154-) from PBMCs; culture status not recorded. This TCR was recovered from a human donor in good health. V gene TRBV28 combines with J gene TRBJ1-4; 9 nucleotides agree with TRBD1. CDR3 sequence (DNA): TGTGCCAGCAGTTTTTTCGCCGGGACAGGGTATGAAAAACTGTTTTTT. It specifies CASSFFAGTGYEKLFF. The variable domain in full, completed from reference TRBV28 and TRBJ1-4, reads DVKVTQSSRYLVKRTGEKVFLECVQDMDHENMFWYRQDPGLGLRLIYFSYDVKMKEKGDIPEGYSVSREKKERFSLILESASTNQTSMYLCASSFFAGTGYEKLFFGSGTQLSVL.